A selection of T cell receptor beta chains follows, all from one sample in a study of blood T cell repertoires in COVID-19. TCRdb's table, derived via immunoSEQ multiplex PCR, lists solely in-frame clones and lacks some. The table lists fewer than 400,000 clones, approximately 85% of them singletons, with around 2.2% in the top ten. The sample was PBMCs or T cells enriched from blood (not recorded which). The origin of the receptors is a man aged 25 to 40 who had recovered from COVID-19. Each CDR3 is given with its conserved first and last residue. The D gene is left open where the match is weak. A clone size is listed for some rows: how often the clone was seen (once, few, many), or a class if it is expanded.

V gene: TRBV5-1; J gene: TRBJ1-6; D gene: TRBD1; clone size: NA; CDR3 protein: CASRGTGTFSPLHF; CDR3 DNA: TGCGCCAGCAGGGGGACAGGTACGTTTTCACCCCTCCACTTT
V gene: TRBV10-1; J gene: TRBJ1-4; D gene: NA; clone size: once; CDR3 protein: CASSPSGNEKLFF; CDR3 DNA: TGCGCCAGCAGCCCCTCGGGGAATGAAAAACTGTTTTTT
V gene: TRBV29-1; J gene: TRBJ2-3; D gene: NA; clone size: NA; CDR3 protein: CSVEGGKGADTQYF; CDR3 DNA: TGCAGCGTTGAGGGGGGAAAAGGGGCAGATACGCAGTATTTT
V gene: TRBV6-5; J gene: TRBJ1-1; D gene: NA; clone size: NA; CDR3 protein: CASRRGRGDTEAFF; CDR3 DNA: TGTGCCAGCAGGAGGGGCAGGGGCGACACTGAAGCTTTCTTT
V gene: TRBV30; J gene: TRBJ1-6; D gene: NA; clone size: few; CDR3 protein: CAWSSPLGAGGSPLHF; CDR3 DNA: TGTGCCTGGAGCTCCCCTTTAGGGGCAGGTGGATCACCCCTCCACTTT
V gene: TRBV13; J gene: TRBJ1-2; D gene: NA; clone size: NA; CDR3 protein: CASSLHTANYGYTF; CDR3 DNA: TGTGCCAGCAGCTTACACACAGCTAACTATGGCTACACCTTC
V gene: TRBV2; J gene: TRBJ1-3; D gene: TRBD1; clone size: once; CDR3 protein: CASSVGQATSGNTIYF; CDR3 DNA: TGTGCCAGCAGTGTGGGACAGGCCACTTCTGGAAACACCATATATTTT
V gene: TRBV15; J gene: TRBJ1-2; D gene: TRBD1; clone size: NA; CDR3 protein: CATSRELGQGANMYGYTF; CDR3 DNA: TGTGCCACCAGCAGAGAGCTTGGACAGGGGGCTAATATGTATGGCTACACCTTC
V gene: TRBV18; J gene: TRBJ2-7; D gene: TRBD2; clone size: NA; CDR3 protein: CASSPSGLAATPTYEQYF; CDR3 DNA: TGTGCCAGCTCACCCTCGGGACTAGCGGCGACGCCTACCTACGAGCAGTACTTC
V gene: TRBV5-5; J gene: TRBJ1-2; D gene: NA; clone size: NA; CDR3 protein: CASSLQGADYGYTF; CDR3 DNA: TGTGCCAGCAGCTTACAAGGGGCGGACTATGGCTACACCTTC
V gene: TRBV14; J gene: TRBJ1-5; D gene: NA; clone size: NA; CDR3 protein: CASSQQTGQPQHF; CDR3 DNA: TGTGCCAGCAGCCAACAAACAGGTCAGCCCCAGCATTTT
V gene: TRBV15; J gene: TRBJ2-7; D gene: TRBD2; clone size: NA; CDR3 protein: CATSRDLRGDYEQYF; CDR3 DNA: TGTGCCACCAGCAGAGATTTGCGGGGGGACTACGAGCAGTACTTC
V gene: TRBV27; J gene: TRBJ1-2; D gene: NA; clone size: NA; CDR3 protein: CASSLSAEDYGYTF; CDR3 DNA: TGTGCCAGCAGTTTATCTGCGGAAGACTATGGCTACACCTTC
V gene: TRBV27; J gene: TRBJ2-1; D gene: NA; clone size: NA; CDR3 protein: CASSIQYYNEQFF; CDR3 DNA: TGTGCCAGCAGTATACAATACTACAATGAGCAGTTCTTC
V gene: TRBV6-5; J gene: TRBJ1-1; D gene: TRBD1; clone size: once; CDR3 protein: CASSTIGQVNTEAFF; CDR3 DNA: TGTGCCAGCAGTACCATCGGACAGGTGAACACTGAAGCTTTCTTT
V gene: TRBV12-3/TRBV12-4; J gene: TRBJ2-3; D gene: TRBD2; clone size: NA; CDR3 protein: CASSFRGADTQYF; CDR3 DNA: TGTGCCAGCAGTTTCCGGGGGGCAGATACGCAGTATTTT
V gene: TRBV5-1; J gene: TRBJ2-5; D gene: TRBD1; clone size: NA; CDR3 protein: CASSFLTGIRETQYF; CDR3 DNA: TGCGCCAGCAGCTTCCTGACAGGGATAAGGGAGACCCAGTACTTC
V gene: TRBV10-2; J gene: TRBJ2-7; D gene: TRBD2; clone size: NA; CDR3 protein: CASSEYPRVAGDSYEQYF; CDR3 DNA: TGCGCCAGCAGTGAGTATCCCAGGGTAGCGGGGGATTCCTACGAGCAGTACTTC
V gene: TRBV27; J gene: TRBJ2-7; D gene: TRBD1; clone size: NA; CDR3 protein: CASSLEGTGALYEQYF; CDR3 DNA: TGTGCCAGCAGTTTAGAGGGGACAGGGGCCCTCTACGAGCAGTACTTC
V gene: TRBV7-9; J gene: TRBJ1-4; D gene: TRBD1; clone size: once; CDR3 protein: CASSPPGTGFEKLFF; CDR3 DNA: TGTGCCAGCAGCCCACCCGGGACAGGGTTTGAAAAACTGTTTTTT
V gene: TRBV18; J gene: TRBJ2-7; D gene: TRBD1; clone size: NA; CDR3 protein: CASSPGQGNPEQYF; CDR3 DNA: TGTGCCAGCTCACCGGGACAGGGGAACCCCGAGCAGTACTTC
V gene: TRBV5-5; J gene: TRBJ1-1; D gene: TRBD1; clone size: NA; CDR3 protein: CASSFSGQGLLGAFF; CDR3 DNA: TGTGCCAGCAGCTTCTCCGGACAGGGCCTCCTTGGGGCTTTCTTT
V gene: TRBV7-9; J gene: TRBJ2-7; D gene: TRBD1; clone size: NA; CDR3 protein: CASSRPGQGAVEQYF; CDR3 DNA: TGTGCCAGCAGCCGACCGGGACAGGGGGCAGTCGAGCAGTACTTC
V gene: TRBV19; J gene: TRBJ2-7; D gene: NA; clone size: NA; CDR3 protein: CASRWGGSSSYEQYF; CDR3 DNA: TGTGCCAGTAGATGGGGCGGATCGTCTTCCTACGAGCAGTACTTC
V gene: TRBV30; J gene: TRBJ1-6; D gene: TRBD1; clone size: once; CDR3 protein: CAWRDRGYGNSPLHF; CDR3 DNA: TGTGCCTGGAGAGACAGGGGGTACGGAAATTCACCCCTCCACTTT
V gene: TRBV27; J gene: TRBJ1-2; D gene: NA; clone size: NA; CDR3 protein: CASRYRSGVGGYTF; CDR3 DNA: TGTGCCAGCAGATATAGATCAGGGGTGGGCGGCTACACCTTC
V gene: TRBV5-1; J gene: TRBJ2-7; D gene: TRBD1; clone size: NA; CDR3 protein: CASSTGQVTTYEQYF; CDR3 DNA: TGCGCCAGCAGCACGGGACAGGTAACGACCTACGAGCAGTACTTC
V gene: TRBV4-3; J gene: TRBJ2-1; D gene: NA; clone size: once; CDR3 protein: CASSQGSGVPYNEQFF; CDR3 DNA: TGCGCCAGCAGCCAAGGATCAGGCGTCCCCTACAATGAGCAGTTCTTC
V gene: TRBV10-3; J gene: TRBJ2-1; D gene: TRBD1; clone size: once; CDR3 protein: CAIRQGLSGSEQFF; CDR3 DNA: TGTGCCATCCGACAGGGGCTTTCGGGAAGTGAGCAGTTCTTC